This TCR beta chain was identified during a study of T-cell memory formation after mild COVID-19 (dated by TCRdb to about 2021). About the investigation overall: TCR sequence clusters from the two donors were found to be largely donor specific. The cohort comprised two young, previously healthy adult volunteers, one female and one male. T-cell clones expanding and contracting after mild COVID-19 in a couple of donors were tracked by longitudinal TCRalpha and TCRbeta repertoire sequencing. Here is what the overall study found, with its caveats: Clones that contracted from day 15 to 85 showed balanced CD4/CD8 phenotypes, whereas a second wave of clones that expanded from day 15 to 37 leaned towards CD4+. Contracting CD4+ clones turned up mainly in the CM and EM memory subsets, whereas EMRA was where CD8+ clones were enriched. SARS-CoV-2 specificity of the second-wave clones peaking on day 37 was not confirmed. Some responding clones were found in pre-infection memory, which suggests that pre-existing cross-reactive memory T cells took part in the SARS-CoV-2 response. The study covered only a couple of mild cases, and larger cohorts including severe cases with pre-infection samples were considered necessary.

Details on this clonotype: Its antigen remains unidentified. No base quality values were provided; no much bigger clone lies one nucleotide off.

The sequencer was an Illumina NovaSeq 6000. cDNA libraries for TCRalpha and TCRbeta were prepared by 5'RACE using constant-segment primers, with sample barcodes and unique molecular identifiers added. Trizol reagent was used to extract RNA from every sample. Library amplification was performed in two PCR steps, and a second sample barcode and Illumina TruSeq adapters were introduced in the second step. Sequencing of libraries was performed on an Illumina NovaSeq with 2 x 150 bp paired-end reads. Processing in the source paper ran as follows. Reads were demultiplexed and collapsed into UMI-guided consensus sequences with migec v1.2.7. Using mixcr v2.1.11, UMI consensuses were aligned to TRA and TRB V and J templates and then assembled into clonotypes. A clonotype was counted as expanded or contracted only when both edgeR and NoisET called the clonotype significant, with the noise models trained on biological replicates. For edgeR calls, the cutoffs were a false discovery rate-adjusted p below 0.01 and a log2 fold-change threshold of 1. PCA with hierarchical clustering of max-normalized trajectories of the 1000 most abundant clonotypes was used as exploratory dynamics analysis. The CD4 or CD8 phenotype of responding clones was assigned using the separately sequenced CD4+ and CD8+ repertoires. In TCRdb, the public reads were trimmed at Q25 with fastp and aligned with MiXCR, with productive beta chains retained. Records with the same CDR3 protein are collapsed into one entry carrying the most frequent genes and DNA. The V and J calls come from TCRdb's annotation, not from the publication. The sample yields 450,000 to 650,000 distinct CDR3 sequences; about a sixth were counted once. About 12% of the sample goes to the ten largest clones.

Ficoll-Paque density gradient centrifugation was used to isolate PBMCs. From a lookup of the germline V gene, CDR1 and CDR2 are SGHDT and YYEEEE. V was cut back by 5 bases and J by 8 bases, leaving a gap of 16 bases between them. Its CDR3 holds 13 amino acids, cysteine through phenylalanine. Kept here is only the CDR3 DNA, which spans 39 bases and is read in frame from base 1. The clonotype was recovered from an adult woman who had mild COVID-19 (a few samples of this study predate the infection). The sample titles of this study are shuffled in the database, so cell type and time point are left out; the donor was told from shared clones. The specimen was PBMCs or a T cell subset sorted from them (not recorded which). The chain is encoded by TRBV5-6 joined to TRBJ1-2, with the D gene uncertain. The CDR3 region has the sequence CASRSGGQWGYTF. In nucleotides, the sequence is TGTGCCAGCAGATCAGGTGGGCAATGGGGCTACACCTTC.